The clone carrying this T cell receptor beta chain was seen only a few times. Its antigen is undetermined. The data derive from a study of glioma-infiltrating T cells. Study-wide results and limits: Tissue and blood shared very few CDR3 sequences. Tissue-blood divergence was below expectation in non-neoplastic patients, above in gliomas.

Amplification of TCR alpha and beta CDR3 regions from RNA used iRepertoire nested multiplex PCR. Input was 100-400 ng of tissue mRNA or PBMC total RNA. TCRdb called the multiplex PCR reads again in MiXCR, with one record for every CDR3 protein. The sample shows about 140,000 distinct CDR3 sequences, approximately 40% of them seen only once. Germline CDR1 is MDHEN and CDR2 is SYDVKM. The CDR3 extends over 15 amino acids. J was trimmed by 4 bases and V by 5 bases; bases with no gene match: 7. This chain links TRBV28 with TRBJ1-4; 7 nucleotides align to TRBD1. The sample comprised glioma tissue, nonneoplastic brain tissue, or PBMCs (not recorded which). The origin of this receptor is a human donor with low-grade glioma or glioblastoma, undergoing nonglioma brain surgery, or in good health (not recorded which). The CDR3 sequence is CASSRGDRNNEKLFF. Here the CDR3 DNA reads TGTGCCAGCAGTCGAGGGGACAGAAATAATGAAAAACTGTTTTTT.